Following are 10 T cell receptor beta chains from one sample sequenced in a study of response to subunit inactivated influenza vaccine. TCRdb processed the RT-PCR reads anew with MiXCR; each CDR3 protein has one entry. The table lists 400,000 to 550,000 distinct CDR3 sequences, roughly 23% of them singletons. The sequencing here drew on CD4+ T cells sorted from PBMCs, taken around 5 days after vaccination. These receptors all stem from a man aged 50-59 years who received an inactivated influenza vaccine.

This clonotype was observed a handful of times. The V call is TRBV6-1, the J call TRBJ1-1, with 10 bases lining up with TRBD1. Germline trimming cut 6 bases from V and 3 bases from J; bases unmatched to any gene: 10. CDR3 length: 16 amino acids. Germline V CDR1 and CDR2: MNHNS, SASEGT. CDR3 residues: CASRATWDRGDTEAFF. DNA of the CDR3: TGTGCCAGCAGAGCGACCTGGGACAGGGGAGACACTGAAGCTTTCTTT.

The gene calls are TRBV20-1 and TRBJ2-7; 13 bases are shared with TRBD2. The germline CDR1 and CDR2 sequences are DFQATT and SNEGSKA (reference sequence). The junction had 4 bases not matched to a gene; V was cut back by 5 bases and J by 3 bases. This CDR3 is built from 14 residues. CDR3 in amino acids: CSASGTSGVYEQYF. The DNA for the CDR3 is TGCAGTGCTTCCGGGACTAGCGGGGTCTACGAGCAGTACTTC.

The rearrangement links TRBV5-1 to TRBJ2-3; TRBD2 matches at 11 bases. V lost 3 bases, J lost 0 bases, and 9 bases stayed unmatched. CDR1 is SGHRS, CDR2 YFSETQ, per germline. This CDR3 has 18 amino acids. CDR3 sequence (DNA): TGCGCCAGCAGCTCTCGTCCTAGCGGGGGGACTAGCACAGATACGCAGTATTTT. Translated: CASSSRPSGGTSTDTQYF.

This chain's CDR3 is CAISGASGGFNEQFF. In DNA, the CDR3 is TGTGCCATCAGTGGGGCTAGCGGGGGGTTCAATGAGCAGTTCTTC. The rearrangement links TRBV10-3 to TRBJ2-1; 11 nucleotides match TRBD2. This CDR3 has 15 residues. With 4 bases clipped from V and 6 bases from J, the junction kept 5 bases outside the gene matches. Looked up from germline, CDR1 is ENHRY and CDR2 is SYGVKD.

This chain joins TRBV30 and TRBJ2-1, with TRBD2 as a possible D gene (5 bases). The CDR3 runs 15 residues. CDR1 GTSNPN and CDR2 SVGIG come from the germline V gene (reference sequence). Trimming cost V 0 bases and J 0 bases, with 9 bases left between them. The CDR3 bases are TGTGCCTGGAGTGTAAAGCGGTCCTCCTACAATGAGCAGTTCTTC. This gives the protein CAWSVKRSSYNEQFF.

The J gene is TRBJ2-4, the V gene TRBV20-1; the D gene could be TRBD1 or TRBD2 (5 bases each). Deletions cut 3 bases from V and 0 bases from J, with 15 bases between. This CDR3 has 16 amino acids. Germline assignment: CDR1 DFQATT and CDR2 SNEGSKA (reference sequence). The CDR3 region has the DNA TGCAGTGCTAGGCCCACAGGAGGAGTAGCCAAAAACATTCAGTACTTC. It encodes CSARPTGGVAKNIQYF.

This clonotype was observed a handful of times. The CDR3 loop is CATSKADRGDEQFF. Here the CDR3 DNA reads TGTGCCACCAGCAAGGCGGACCGAGGGGATGAGCAGTTCTTC. This chain uses TRBV15 with TRBJ2-1, with D perhaps given as TRBD1 or TRBD2 (5 bases each). V was shortened by 4 bases and J by 8 bases, with 15 bases between the two germline ends. There are 14 residues in the CDR3. CDR1 and CDR2 from the germline V gene are LNHNV and YYDKDF (reference sequence).

This clonotype has more than one count but fewer than ten. The chain employs TRBV2 and TRBJ2-1; D might be TRBD2 (5 bases). Germline V lookup: CDR1 SNHLY, CDR2 FYNNEI. The CDR3 runs 13 residues. V lost 7 bases to trimming and J lost 9 bases, with 16 bases between them. CDR3 nucleotides: TGTGCCAGCACCCGAGGACTCATCCGTGAGCAGTTCTTC. It yields the protein CASTRGLIREQFF.

This clonotype was counted ten times or more. This chain joins TRBV5-1 and TRBJ2-7; a weak D match, TRBD1 (6 bases). The CDR3 loop spans 14 amino acids. Germline V gene data show CDR1 as SGHRS and CDR2 as YFSETQ. V was cut by 0 bases and J by 3 bases, with 10 bases left in between. The CDR3 coding sequence is TGCGCCAGCAGCTTGGTCGACAGGAACTACGAGCAGTACTTC. Encoded protein: CASSLVDRNYEQYF.

This clonotype was counted only a few times. The V and J genes are TRBV6-1 and TRBJ2-7, with 7 nucleotides matching TRBD2. Unmatched junction bases numbered 11, after V lost 7 bases and J lost 5 bases. The CDR3 consists of 14 residues. Germline-derived CDR1 and CDR2 are MNHNS and SASEGT. The CDR3 sequence is CASKRLAGSNEQYF. Here the CDR3 DNA reads TGTGCCAGCAAAAGACTAGCTGGAAGCAACGAGCAGTACTTC.